This TCR beta chain was captured in a study of blood T cell repertoires in COVID-19. V was cut by 4 bases and J by 1 base, with 13 bases left in between. Germline CDR1 is SQVTM and CDR2 is ANQGSEA. The CDR3 runs 14 residues. The table came from immunoSEQ multiplex PCR; TCRdb's copy has only in-frame clones and leaves some out. The sample contains around 130,000 clones, 77% of which appear only once. V usage is TRBV29-1 and J usage is TRBJ1-2; D is undetermined. This receptor was identified in a human donor in a cohort sampled during active COVID-19. The sequencing input was peripheral blood. DNA of the CDR3: TGCAGCGTTGCTCGCCCGGCGGATAACTATGGCTACACCTTC. It translates to CSVARPADNYGYTF.